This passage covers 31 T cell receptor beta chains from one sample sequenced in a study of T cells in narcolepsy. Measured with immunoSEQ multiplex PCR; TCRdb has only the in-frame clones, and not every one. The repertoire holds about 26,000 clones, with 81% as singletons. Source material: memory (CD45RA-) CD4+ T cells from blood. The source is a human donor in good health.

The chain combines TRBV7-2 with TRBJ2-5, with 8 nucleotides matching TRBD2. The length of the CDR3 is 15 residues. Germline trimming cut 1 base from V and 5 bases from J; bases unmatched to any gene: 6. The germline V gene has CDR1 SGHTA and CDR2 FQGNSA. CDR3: CASSLDGRAMETQYF. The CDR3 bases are TGTGCCAGCAGCTTAGACGGGAGGGCCATGGAGACCCAGTACTTC.

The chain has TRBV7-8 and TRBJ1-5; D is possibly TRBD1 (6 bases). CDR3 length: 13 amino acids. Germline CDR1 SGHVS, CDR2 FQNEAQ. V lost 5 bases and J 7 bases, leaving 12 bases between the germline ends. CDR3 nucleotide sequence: TGTGCCAGCAGCACCCAGGACAGCCAGCCCCAGCATTTT. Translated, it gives CASSTQDSQPQHF. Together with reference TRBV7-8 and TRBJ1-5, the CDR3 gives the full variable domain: GAGVSQSPRYKVAKRGQDVALRCDPISGHVSLFWYQQALGQGPEFLTYFQNEAQLDKSGLPSDRFFAERPEGSVSTLKIQRTQQEDSAVYLCASSTQDSQPQHFGDGTRLSIL.

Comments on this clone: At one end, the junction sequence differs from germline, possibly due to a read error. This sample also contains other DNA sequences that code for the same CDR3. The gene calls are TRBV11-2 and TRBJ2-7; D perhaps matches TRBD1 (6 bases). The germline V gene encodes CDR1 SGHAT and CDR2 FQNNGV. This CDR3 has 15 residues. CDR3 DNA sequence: TGTGCCAGCAGCTGGGGCAGGGGATTAGATATCGAGCAGTATTTC. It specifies CASSWGRGLDIEQYF.

CDR3: CASRGPGGPYNEQFF. The CDR3 DNA is TGTGCCAGCAGGGGGCCAGGCGGACCCTACAATGAGCAGTTCTTC. J is TRBJ2-1 and V is TRBV6-1, with D tentatively TRBD1 (5 bases). The CDR3 has 15 amino acids. V dropped 6 bases and J dropped 2 bases, with 14 bases sitting between them. Germline V CDR1 and CDR2: MNHNS, SASEGT.

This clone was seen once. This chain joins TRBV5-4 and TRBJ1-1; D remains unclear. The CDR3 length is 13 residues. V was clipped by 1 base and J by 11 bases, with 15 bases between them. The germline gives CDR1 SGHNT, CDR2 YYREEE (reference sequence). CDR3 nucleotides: TGTGCCAGCAGCTTGTCCTCAGACACGTCGGCTTTCTTT. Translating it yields CASSLSSDTSAFF. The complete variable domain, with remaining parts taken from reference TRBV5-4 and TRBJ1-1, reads ETGVTQSPTHLIKTRGQQVTLRCSSQSGHNTVSWYQQALGQGPQFIFQYYREEENGRGNFPPRFSGLQFPNYSSELNVNALELDDSALYLCASSLSSDTSAFFGQGTRLTVV.

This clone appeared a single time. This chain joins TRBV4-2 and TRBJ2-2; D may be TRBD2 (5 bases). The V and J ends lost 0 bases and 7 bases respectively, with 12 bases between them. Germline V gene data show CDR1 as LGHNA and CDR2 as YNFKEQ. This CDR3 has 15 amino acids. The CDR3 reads CASSQESGPGGELFF. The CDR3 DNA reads TGTGCCAGCAGCCAAGAAAGCGGCCCGGGCGGGGAGCTGTTTTTT.

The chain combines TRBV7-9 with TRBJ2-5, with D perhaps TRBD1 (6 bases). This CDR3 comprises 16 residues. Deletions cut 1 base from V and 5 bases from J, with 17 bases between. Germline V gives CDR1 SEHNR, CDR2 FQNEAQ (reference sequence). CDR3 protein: CASSLGHRVWGETQYF. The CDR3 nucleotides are TGTGCCAGCAGCTTAGGGCACAGGGTATGGGGGGAGACCCAGTACTTC.

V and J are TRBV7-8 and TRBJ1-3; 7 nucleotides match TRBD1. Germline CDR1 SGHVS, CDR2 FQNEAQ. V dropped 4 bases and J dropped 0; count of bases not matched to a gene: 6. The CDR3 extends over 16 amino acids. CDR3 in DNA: TGTGCCAGCAGCTCCTTGGGACAGCACTCTGGAAACACCATATATTTT. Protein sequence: CASSSLGQHSGNTIYF.

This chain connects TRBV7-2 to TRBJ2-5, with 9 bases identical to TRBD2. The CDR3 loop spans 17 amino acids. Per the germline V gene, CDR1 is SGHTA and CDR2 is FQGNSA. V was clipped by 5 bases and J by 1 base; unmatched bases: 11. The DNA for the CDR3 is TGTGCCAGCAGCCGCAGGGCCACAGCGGGGGGCCAAGAGACCCAGTACTTC. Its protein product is CASSRRATAGGQETQYF.

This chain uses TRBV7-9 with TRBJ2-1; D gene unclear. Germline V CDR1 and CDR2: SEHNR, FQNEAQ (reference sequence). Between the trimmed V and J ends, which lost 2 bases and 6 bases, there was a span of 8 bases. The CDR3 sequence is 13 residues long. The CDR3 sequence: CASSLWVGNEQFF. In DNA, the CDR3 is TGTGCCAGCAGCTTATGGGTGGGCAATGAGCAGTTCTTC.

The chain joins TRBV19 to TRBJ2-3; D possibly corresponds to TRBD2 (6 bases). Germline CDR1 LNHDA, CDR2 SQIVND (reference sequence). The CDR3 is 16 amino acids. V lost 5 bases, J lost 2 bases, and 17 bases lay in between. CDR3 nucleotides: TGTGCCAGTAGTTCGCAACTAGGGACTCTCACAGATACGCAGTATTTT. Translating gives CASSSQLGTLTDTQYF.

This CDR3 reads CSGYGLGWPDTQYF. CDR3 bases: TGCAGCGGGTACGGCCTAGGGTGGCCAGATACGCAGTATTTT. V usage is TRBV29-1 and J usage is TRBJ2-3; no firm D call. Between the trimmed V and J ends, which lost 7 bases and 4 bases, there was a span of 18 bases. The CDR3 is 14 residues long. Germline CDR1 SQVTM, CDR2 ANQGSEA.

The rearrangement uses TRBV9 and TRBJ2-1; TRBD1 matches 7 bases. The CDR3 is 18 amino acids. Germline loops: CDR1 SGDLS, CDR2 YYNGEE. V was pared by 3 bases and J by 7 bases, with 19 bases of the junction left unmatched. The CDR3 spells CASSAPANHRGYGNEQFF. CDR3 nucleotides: TGTGCCAGCAGCGCCCCCGCCAATCACAGGGGTTACGGAAATGAGCAGTTCTTC.

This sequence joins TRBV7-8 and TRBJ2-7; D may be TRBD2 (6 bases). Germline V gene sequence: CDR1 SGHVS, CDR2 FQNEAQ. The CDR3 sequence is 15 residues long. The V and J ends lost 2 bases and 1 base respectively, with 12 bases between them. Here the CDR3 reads CASSLRSGLSYEQYF. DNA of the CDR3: TGTGCCAGCAGCTTACGTAGCGGACTTTCCTACGAGCAGTACTTC.

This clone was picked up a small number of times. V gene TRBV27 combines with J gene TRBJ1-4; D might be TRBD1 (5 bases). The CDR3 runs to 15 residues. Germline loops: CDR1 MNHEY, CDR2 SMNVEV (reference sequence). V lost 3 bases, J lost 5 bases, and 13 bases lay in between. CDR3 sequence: CASSFAGNRNEKLFF. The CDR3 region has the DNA TGTGCCAGCAGTTTCGCAGGGAATCGGAATGAAAAACTGTTTTTT.

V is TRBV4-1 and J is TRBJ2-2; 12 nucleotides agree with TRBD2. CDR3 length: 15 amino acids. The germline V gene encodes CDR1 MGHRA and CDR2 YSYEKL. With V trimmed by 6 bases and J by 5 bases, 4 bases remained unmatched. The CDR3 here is CASRSGTSGTGELFF. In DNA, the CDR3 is TGCGCCAGCAGGTCCGGGACTAGCGGGACCGGGGAGCTGTTTTTT.

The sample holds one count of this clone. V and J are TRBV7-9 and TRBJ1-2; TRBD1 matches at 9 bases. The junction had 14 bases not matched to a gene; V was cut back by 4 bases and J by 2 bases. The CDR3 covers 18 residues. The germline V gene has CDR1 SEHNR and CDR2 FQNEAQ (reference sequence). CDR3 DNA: TGTGCCAGCAGCTCAGTGACCCCTAGGACAGGGGAAAACTATGGCTACACCTTC. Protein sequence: CASSSVTPRTGENYGYTF.

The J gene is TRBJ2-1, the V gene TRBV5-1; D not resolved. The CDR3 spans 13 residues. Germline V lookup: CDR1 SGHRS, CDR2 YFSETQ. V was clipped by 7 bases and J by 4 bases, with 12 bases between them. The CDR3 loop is CASGGDSYNEQFF. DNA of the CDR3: TGCGCCAGCGGTGGAGACTCTTACAATGAGCAGTTCTTC.

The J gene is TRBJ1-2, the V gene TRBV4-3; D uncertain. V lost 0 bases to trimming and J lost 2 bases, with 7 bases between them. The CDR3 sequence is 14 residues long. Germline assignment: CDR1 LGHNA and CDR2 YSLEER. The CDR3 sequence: CASSQDWLNYGYTF. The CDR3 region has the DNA TGCGCCAGCAGCCAAGATTGGTTAAACTATGGCTACACCTTC.

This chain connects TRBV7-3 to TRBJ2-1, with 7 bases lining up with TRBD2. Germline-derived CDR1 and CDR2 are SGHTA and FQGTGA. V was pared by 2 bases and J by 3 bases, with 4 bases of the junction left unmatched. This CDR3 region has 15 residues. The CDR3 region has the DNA TGTGCCAGCAGCTTATTTCCGGGAGGCTACAATGAGCAGTTCTTC. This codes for CASSLFPGGYNEQFF.

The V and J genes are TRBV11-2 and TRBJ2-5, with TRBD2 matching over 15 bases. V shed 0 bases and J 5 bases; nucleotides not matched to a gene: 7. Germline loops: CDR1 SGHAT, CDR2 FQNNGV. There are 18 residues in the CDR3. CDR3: CASSLEAPGTSGRETQYF. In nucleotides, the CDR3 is TGTGCCAGCAGCTTAGAGGCACCGGGGACTAGCGGGAGGGAGACCCAGTACTTC.

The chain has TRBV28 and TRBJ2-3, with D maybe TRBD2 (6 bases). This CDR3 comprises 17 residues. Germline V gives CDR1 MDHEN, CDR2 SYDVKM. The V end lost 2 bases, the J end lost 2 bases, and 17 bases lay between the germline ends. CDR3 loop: CASSLVGKGLFTDTQYF. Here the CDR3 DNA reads TGTGCCAGCAGTTTAGTGGGTAAGGGACTCTTCACAGATACGCAGTATTTT.

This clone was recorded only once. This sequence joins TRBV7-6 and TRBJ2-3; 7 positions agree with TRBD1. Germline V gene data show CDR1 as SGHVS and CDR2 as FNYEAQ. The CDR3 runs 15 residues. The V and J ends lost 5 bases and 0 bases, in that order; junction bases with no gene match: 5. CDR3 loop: CASSTGQISTDTQYF. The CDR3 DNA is TGTGCCAGCAGCACGGGACAGATTAGCACAGATACGCAGTATTTT.

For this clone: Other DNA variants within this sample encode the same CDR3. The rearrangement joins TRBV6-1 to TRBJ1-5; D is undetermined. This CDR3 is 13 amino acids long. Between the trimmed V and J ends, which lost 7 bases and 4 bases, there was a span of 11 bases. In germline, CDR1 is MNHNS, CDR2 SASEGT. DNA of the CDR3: TGTGCCAGCAAAGCGACCGAGAATCAGCCCCAGCATTTT. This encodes CASKATENQPQHF.

The CDR3 loop is CASSPPSGRGNIQYF. The CDR3 coding sequence is TGTGCCAGCTCACCACCGTCAGGGAGGGGAAACATTCAGTACTTC. The V and J genes are TRBV18 and TRBJ2-4, with 7 bases aligning to TRBD2. The CDR3 is made up of 15 amino acids. The J segment lost 6 bases and the V segment lost 0 bases, leaving 5 bases of the junction unmatched. The germline V gene has CDR1 KGHSH and CDR2 LQKENI.

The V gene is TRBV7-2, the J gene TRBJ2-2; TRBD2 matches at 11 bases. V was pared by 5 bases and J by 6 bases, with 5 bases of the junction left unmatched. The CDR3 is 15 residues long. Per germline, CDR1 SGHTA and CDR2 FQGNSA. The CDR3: CASSELAGVPGELFF. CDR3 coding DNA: TGTGCCAGCAGCGAACTAGCGGGAGTTCCCGGGGAGCTGTTTTTT.

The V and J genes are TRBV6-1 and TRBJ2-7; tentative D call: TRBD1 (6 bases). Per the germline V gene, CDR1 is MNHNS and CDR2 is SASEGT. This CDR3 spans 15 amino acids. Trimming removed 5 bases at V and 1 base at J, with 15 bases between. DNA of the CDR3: TGTGCCAGCAGTTCGTTGCAGGGGAATTCCTACGAGCAGTACTTC. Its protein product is CASSSLQGNSYEQYF.

The CDR3 DNA reads as TGTGCCTGGAGTGTCCAGGGGAGCACAGATACGCAGTATTTT. Protein: CAWSVQGSTDTQYF. The chain links TRBV30 to TRBJ2-3; D possibly corresponds to TRBD1 (6 bases). The V and J ends lost 0 bases and 0 bases respectively, with 7 bases between them. CDR1 is GTSNPN, CDR2 SVGIG, per germline (reference sequence). This CDR3 comprises 14 residues. Full variable domain (rest looked up from reference TRBV30 and TRBJ2-3): SQTIHQWPATLVQPVGSPLSLECTVEGTSNPNLYWYRQAAGRGLQLLFYSVGIGQISSEVPQNLSASRPQDRQFILSSKKLLLSDSGFYLCAWSVQGSTDTQYFGPGTRLTVL.

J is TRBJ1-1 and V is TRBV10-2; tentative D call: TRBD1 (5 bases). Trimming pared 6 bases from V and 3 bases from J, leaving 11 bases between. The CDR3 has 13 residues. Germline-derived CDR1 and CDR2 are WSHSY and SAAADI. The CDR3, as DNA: TGCGCCAGCAGCACAAAAGGGGACACTGAAGCTTTCTTT. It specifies CASSTKGDTEAFF.

This CDR3 reads CASSQKPASTGGSYNSPLHF. In DNA form, the CDR3 reads TGCGCCAGCAGCCAGAAACCTGCGAGCACAGGGGGATCCTATAATTCACCCCTCCACTTT. V is TRBV4-1 and J is TRBJ1-6, with 8 bases lining up with TRBD1. Germline V CDR1 and CDR2: MGHRA, YSYEKL. Trimming removed 3 bases from V and 1 base from J; junction bases left unmatched: 14. The CDR3 contains 20 residues.

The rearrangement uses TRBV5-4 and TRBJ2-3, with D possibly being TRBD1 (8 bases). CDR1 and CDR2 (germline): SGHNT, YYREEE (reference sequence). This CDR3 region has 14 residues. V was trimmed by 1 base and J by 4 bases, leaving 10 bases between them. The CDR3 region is CASSLTGGADTQYF. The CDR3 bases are TGTGCCAGCAGCTTGACAGGGGGGGCAGATACGCAGTATTTT.